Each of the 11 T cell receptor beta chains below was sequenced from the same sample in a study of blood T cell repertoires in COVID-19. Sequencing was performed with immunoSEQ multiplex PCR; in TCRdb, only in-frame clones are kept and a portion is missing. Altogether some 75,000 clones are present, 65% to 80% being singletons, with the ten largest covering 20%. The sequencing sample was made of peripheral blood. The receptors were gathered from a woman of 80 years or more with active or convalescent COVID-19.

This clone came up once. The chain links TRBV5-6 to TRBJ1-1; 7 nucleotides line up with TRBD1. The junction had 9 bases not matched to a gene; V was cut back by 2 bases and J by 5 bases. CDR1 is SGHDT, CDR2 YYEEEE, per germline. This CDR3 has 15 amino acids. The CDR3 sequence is CASSLQPARGTEAFF. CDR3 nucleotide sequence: TGTGCCAGCAGCTTACAACCAGCCAGGGGGACTGAAGCTTTCTTT. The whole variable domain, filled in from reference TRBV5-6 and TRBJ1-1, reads DAGVTQSPTHLIKTRGQQVTLRCSPKSGHDTVSWYQQALGQGPQFIFQYYEEEERQRGNFPDRFSGHQFPNYSSELNVNALLLGDSALYLCASSLQPARGTEAFFGQGTRLTVV.

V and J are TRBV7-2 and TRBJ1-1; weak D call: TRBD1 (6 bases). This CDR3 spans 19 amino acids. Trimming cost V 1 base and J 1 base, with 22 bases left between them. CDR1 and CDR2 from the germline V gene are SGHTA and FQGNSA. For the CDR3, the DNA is TGTGCCAGCAGCTTAGATAGGGGACCGGGACATTCACCGAACACTGAAGCTTTCTTT. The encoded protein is CASSLDRGPGHSPNTEAFF.

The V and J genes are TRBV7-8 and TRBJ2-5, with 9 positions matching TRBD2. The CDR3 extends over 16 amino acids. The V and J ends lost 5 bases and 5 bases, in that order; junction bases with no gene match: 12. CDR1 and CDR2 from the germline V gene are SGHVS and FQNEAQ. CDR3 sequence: CASSRAWRGGLETQYF. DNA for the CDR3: TGTGCCAGCAGCCGAGCCTGGCGGGGGGGCCTGGAGACCCAGTACTTC.

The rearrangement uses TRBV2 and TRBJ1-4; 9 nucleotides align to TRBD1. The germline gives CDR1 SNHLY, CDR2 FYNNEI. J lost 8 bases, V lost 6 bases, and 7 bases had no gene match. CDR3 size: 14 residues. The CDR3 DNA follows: TGTGCCAGCAGGGCCGGGACAGGGTGGGAAAAACTGTTTTTT. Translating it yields CASRAGTGWEKLFF.

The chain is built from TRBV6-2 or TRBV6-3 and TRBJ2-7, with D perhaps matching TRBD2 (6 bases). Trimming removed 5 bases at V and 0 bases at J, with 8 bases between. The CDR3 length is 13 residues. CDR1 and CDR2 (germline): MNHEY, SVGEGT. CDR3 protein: CASSEGLSYEQYF. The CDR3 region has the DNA TGTGCCAGCAGTGAGGGACTCTCCTACGAGCAGTACTTC.

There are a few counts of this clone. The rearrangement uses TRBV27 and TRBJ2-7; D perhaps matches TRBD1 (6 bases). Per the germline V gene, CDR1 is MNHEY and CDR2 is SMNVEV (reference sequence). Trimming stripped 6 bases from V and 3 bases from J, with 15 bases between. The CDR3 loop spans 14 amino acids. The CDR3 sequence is CASSVTGTLYEQYF. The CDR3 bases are TGTGCCAGCAGCGTGACAGGTACACTCTACGAGCAGTACTTC.

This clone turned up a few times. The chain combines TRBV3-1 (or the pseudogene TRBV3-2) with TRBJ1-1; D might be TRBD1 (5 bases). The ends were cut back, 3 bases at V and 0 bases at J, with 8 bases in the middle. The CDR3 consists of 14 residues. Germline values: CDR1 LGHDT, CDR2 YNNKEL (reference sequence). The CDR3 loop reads CASSHSRVNTEAFF. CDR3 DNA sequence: TGTGCCAGCAGCCATTCCAGGGTGAACACTGAAGCTTTCTTT.

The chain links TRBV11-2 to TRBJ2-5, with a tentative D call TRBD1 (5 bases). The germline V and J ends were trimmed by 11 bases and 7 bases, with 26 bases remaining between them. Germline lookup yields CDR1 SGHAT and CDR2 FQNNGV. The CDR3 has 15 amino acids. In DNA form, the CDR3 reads TGTGCCTCAGCAGAAGTAGACAGAATGGGATGGACCCAGTACTTC. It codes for CASAEVDRMGWTQYF.

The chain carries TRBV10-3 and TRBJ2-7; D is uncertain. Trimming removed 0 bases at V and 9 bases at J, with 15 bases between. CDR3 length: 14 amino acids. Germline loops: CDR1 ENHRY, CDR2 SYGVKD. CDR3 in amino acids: CAISESKSGTGQYF. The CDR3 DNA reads TGTGCCATCAGTGAGTCGAAGTCTGGAACGGGGCAGTACTTC.

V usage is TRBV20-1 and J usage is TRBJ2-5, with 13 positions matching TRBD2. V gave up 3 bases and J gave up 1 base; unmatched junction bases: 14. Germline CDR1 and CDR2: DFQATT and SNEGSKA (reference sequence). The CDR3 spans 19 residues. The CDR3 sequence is CSASPLPGTSGEIQETQYF. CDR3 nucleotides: TGCAGTGCTAGTCCCTTACCCGGGACTAGCGGGGAAATCCAAGAGACCCAGTACTTC.

The CDR3 DNA is TGTGCCAGCAGCTTGGCTAGCGGTGGGAACATTCAGTACTTC. It codes for CASSLASGGNIQYF. This sequence joins TRBV5-6 and TRBJ2-4, with TRBD2 matching 7 bases. V was clipped by 0 bases and J by 7 bases; unmatched bases: 4. Germline V gives CDR1 SGHDT, CDR2 YYEEEE. This CDR3 region has 14 residues.